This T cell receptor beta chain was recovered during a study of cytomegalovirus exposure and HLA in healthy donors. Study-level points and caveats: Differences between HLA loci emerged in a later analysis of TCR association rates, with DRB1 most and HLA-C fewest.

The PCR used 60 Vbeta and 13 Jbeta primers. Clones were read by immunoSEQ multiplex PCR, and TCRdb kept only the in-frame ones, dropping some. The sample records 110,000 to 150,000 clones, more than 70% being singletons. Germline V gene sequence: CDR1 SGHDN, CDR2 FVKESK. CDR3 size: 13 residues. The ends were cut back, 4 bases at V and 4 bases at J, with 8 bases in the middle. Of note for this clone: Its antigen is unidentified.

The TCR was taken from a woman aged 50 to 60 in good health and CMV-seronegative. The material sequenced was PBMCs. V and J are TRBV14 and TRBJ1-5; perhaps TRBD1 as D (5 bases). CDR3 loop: CASSLDSNQPQHF. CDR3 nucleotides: TGTGCCAGCAGCCTAGACAGTAATCAGCCCCAGCATTTT.